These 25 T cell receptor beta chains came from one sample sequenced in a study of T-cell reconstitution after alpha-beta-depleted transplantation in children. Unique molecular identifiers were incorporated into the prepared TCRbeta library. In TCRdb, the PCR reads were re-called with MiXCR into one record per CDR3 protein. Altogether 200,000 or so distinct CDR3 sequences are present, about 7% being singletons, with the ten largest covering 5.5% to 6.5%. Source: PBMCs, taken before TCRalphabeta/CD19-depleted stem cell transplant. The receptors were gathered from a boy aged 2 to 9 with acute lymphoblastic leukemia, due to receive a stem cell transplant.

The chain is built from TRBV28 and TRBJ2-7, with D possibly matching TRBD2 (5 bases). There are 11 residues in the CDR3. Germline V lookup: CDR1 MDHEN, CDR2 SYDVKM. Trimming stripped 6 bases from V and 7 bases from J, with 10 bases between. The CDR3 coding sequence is TGTGCCAGCAGACTGGAGGAGGAGCAGTACTTC. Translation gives CASRLEEEQYF.

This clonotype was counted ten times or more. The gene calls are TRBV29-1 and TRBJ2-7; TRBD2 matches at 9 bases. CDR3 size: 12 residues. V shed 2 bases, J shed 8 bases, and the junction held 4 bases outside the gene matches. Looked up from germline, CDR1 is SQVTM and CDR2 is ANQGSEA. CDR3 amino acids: CSVEKASGKQYF. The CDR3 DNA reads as TGCAGCGTTGAAAAGGCTAGCGGGAAGCAGTACTTC.

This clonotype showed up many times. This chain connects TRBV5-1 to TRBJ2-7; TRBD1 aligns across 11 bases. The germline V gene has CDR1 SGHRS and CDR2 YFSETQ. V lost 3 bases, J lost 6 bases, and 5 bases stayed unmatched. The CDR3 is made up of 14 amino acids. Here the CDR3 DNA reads TGCGCCAGCAGCTCGGGACAGGGGGATAGCGAGCAGTACTTC. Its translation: CASSSGQGDSEQYF.

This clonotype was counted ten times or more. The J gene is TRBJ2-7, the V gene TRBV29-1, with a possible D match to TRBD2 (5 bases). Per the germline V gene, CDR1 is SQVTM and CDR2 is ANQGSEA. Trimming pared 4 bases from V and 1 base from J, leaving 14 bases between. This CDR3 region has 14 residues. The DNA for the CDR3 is TGCAGCGTTGTGATCGGGGAGAGATCCTACGAGCAGTACTTC. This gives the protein CSVVIGERSYEQYF.

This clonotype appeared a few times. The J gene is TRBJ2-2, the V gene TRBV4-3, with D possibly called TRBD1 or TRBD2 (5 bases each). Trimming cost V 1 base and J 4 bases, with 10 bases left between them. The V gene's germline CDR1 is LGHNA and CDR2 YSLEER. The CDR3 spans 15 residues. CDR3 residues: CASSQAAGTTGELFF. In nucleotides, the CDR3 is TGCGCCAGCAGCCAAGCAGCAGGGACCACCGGGGAGCTGTTTTTT.

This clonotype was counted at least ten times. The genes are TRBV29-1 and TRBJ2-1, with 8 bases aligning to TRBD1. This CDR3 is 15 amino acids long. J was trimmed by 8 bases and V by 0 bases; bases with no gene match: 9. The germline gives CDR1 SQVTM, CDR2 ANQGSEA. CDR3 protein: CSVEDRTGGLDEQFF. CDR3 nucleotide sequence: TGCAGCGTTGAAGATCGTACAGGGGGTTTAGATGAGCAGTTCTTC.

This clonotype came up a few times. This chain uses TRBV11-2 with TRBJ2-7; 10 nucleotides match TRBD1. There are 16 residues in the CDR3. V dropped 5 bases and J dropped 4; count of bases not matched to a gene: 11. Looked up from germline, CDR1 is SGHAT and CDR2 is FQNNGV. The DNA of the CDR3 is TGTGCCAGCAGCCTACCCACCGGGACAGGGGCATACGAGCAGTACTTC. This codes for CASSLPTGTGAYEQYF.

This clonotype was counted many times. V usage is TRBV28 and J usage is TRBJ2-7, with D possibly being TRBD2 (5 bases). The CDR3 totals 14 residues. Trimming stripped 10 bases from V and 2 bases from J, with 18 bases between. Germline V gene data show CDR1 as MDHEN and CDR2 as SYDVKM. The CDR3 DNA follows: TGTGCCATCCAAAAACGGGTGCGGGCCTACGAGCAGTACTTC. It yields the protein CAIQKRVRAYEQYF. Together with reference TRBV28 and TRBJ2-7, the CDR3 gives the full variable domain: DVKVTQSSRYLVKRTGEKVFLECVQDMDHENMFWYRQDPGLGLRLIYFSYDVKMKEKGDIPEGYSVSREKKERFSLILESASTNQTSMYLCAIQKRVRAYEQYFGPGTRLTVT.

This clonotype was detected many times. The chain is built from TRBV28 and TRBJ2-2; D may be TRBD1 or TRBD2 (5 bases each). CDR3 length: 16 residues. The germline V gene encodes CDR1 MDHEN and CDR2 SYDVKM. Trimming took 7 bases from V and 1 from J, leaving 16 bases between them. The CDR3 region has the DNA TGTGCCAGCACCACCCGAGGGGCGGTGAACACCGGGGAGCTGTTTTTT. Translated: CASTTRGAVNTGELFF.

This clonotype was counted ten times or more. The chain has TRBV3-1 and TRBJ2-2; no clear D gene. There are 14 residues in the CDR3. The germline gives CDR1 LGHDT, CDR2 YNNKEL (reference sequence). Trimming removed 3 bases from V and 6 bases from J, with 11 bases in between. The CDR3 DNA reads TGTGCCAGCAGCCACCCCCTTGACTCCGGGGAGCTGTTTTTT. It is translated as CASSHPLDSGELFF.

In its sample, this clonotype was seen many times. The CDR3 DNA sequence: TGTGCCAGCGGACGGGGAGTGGAAGAGCAGTACTTC. Translation: CASGRGVEEQYF. V usage is TRBV28 and J usage is TRBJ2-7; maybe TRBD2 (5 bases). This CDR3 spans 12 amino acids. The germline V gene encodes CDR1 MDHEN and CDR2 SYDVKM. Trimming took off 8 bases at V and 7 bases at J, with 15 bases between the two ends.

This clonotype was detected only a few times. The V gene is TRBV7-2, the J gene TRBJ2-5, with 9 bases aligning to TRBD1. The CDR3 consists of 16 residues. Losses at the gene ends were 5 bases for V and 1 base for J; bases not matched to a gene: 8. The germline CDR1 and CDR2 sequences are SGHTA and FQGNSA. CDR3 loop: CASSPPWTGAQETQYF. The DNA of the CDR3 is TGTGCCAGCAGCCCGCCGTGGACAGGGGCCCAAGAGACCCAGTACTTC. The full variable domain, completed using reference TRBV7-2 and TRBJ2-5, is GAGVSQSPSNKVTEKGKDVELRCDPISGHTALYWYRQSLGQGLEFLIYFQGNSAPDKSGLPSDRFSAERTGGSVSTLTIQRTQQEDSAVYLCASSPPWTGAQETQYFGPGTRLLVL.

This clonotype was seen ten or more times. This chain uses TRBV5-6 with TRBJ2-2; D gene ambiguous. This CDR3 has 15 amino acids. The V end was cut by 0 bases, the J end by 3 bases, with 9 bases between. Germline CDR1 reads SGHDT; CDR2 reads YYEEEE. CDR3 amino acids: CASSLGRRDTGELFF. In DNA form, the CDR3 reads TGTGCCAGCAGCTTGGGGCGAAGAGACACCGGGGAGCTGTTTTTT. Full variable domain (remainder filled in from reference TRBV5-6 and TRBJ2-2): DAGVTQSPTHLIKTRGQQVTLRCSPKSGHDTVSWYQQALGQGPQFIFQYYEEEERQRGNFPDRFSGHQFPNYSSELNVNALLLGDSALYLCASSLGRRDTGELFFGEGSRLTVL.

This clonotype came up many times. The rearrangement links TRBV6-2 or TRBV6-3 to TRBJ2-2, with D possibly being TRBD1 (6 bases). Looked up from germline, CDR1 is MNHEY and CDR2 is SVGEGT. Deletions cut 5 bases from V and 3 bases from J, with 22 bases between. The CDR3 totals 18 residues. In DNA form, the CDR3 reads TGTGCCAGCAGTGTTCAGGGGCCCTATTTTTCGGACACCGGGGAGCTGTTTTTT. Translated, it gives CASSVQGPYFSDTGELFF.

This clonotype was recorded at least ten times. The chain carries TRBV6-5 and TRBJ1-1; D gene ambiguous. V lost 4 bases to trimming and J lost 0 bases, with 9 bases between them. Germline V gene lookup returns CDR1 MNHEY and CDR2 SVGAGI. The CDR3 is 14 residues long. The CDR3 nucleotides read TGTGCCAGCAGTTTGAGGGCGATGAACACTGAAGCTTTCTTT. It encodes CASSLRAMNTEAFF.

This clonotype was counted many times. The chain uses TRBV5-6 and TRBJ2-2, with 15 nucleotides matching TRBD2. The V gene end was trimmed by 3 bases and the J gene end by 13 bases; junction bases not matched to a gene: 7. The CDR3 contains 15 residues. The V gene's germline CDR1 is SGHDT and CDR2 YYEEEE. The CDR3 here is CASSSWTSGGAGLFF. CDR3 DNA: TGTGCCAGCAGCTCCTGGACTAGCGGGGGGGCCGGGCTGTTTTTT. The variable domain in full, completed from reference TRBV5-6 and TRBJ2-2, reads DAGVTQSPTHLIKTRGQQVTLRCSPKSGHDTVSWYQQALGQGPQFIFQYYEEEERQRGNFPDRFSGHQFPNYSSELNVNALLLGDSALYLCASSSWTSGGAGLFFGEGSRLTVL.

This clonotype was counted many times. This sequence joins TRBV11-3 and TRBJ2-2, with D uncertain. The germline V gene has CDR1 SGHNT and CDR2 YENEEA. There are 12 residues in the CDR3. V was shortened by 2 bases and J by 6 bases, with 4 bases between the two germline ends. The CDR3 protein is CASSLISGELFF. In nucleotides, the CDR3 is TGTGCCAGCAGCTTAATTTCCGGGGAGCTGTTTTTT.

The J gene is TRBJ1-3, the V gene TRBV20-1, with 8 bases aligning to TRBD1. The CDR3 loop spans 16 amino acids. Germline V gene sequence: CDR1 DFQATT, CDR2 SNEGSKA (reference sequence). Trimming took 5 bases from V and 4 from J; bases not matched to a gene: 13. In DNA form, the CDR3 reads TGCAGTGCTGGGAGGAGGACAGGGACGGTGGGAAACACCATATATTTT. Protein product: CSAGRRTGTVGNTIYF.

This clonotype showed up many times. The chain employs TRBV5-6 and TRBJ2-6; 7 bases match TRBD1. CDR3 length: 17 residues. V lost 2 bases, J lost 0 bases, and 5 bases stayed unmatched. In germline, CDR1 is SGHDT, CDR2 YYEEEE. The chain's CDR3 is CASSLYRGSSGANVLTF. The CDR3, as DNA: TGTGCCAGCAGCTTATACAGGGGCTCCTCTGGGGCCAACGTCCTGACTTTC.

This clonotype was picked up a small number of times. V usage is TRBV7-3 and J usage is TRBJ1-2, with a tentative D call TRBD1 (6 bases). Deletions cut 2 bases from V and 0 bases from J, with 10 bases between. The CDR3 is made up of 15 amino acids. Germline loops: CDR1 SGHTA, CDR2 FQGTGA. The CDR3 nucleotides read TGTGCCAGCAGCTTATTGCCAGGGGCTAACTATGGCTACACCTTC. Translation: CASSLLPGANYGYTF.

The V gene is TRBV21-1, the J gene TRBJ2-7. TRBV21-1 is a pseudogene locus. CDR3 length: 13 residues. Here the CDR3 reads CASTRDGPYEQYF. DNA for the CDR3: TGTGCCAGCACCAGAGACGGCCCCTACGAGCAGTACTTC.

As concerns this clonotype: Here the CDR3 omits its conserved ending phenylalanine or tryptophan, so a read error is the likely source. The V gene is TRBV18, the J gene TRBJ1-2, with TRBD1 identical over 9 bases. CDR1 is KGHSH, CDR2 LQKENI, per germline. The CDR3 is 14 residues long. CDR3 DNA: TGTGCCAACTCACCACAACAGGGGGCGAATGGCTACACCTAC. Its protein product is CANSPQQGANGYTY.

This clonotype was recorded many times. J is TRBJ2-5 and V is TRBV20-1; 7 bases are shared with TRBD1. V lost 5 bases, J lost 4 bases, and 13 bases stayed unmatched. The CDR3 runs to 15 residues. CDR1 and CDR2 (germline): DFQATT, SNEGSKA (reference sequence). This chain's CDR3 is CSAGREPGGAETQYF. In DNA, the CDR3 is TGCAGTGCTGGGAGAGAACCAGGGGGAGCAGAGACCCAGTACTTC.

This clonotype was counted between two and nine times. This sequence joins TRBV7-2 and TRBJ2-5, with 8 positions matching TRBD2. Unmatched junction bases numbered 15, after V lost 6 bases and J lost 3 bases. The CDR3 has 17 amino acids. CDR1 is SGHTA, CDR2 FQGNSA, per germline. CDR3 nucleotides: TGTGCCAGCAGAAGATCCGGGTTCGGCGGGGGGAAAGAGACCCAGTACTTC. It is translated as CASRRSGFGGGKETQYF.

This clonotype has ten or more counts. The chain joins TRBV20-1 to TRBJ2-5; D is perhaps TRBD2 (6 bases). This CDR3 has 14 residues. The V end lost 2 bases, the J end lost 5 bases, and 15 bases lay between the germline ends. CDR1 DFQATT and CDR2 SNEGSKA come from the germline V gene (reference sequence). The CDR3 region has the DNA TGCAGTGCTAGAACTCGGGGGAACAGGGAGACCCAGTACTTC. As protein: CSARTRGNRETQYF.